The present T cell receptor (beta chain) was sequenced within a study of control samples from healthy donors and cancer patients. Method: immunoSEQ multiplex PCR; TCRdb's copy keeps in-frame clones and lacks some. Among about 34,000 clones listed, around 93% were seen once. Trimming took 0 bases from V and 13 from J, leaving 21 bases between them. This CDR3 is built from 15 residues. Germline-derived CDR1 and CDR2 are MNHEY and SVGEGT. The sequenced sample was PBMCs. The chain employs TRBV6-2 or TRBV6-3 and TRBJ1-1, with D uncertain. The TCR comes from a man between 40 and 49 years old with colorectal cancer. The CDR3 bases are TGTGCCAGCAGTTACTCCGGACCGAAAACACTGAGAGTTTTCTTT. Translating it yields CASSYSGPKTLRVFF.